This T cell receptor (beta chain) was observed in a study of radiation and T cells in renal cell carcinoma. The data were produced by immunoSEQ multiplex PCR, yet TCRdb's version contains in-frame clones alone and is incomplete. The sample has over 90,000 clones, approximately 80% seen once. Time point meaning: blood 4 weeks post-SBRT, at nephrectomy. Noted treatment: 15 Gy SBRT to primary tumor, nephrectomy 4 weeks later. This TCR derives from a man in his sixties with renal cell carcinoma. Material: blood, obtained from a patient whose treatment included radiotherapy and nephrectomy.

CDR3 bases: TGTGCCAGCAGCTCACCGAGGGAGGCCTACGAGCAGTACTTC. Translation: CASSSPREAYEQYF. The chain has TRBV27 and TRBJ2-7; D is possibly TRBD2 (6 bases). Germline V gene data show CDR1 as MNHEY and CDR2 as SMNVEV (reference sequence). The CDR3 has 14 amino acids. Trimming took 6 bases from V and 2 from J, leaving 14 bases between them.